This entry concerns a single T cell receptor (beta chain). Antigen: not known. This table comes from immunoSEQ multiplex PCR, and its TCRdb copy is limited to in-frame clones, with some not included. The table has roughly 500,000 clones, around 78% seen once. Germline V lookup: CDR1 MRHNA, CDR2 SNTAGT. This CDR3 comprises 16 residues. Trimming removed 7 bases from V and 1 base from J; junction bases left unmatched: 13. The entry originates in a study of shared clonotypes between healthy human individuals. Study-wide background: The donor group consisted of two women and three men, aged 18 to 49.

Donors comprised only Caucasian adults living in Nashville, Tennessee. Findings of the study overall: Since donors were few, the genetic and exposure-history diversity represented was limited.

The rearrangement uses TRBV6-4 and TRBJ2-7; 7 nucleotides align to TRBD1. Sequenced input: PBMCs. This TCR was recovered from a woman between 35 and 50 years old in good health. Some clones in this sample may be carry-over from other donors' samples. As DNA, the CDR3 is TGTGCCAGCACCTCGTCCCGGGACAGAGTATCCTACGAGCAGTACTTC. Protein sequence: CASTSSRDRVSYEQYF.